The entry that follows covers one TCR beta chain sequence. This sample is drawn from a study of blood T cell repertoires in COVID-19. Study details: PBMCs, B-cell-depleted T cells, or T cells were the source of the cDNA or gDNA that made up the material.

The CDR3 consists of 14 residues. The V and J ends lost 4 bases and 2 bases, in that order; junction bases with no gene match: 5. The V gene's germline CDR1 is SGHDT and CDR2 YYEEEE. In the study's own analysis: Cell counts per sample came from amplifying reference gene primers. Assay used: immunoSEQ multiplex PCR; TCRdb lists only in-frame clones, some missing. The V and J calls and clone size come from that table; D and trimming were worked out from the DNA. The sample lists about 60,000 clones, about 87% occurring once. This TCR was recovered from a man in his fifties or sixties with acute or convalescent COVID-19. The sample comprised peripheral blood. The chain couples TRBV5-6 to TRBJ1-1, with 7 bases fitting TRBD1. The CDR3 region has the DNA TGTGCCAGCAGCGCACGACAGGGCAACACTGAAGCTTTCTTT. Translation gives CASSARQGNTEAFF. Filled out from reference TRBV5-6 and TRBJ1-1, the complete variable domain reads DAGVTQSPTHLIKTRGQQVTLRCSPKSGHDTVSWYQQALGQGPQFIFQYYEEEERQRGNFPDRFSGHQFPNYSSELNVNALLLGDSALYLCASSARQGNTEAFFGQGTRLTVV.